This T cell receptor beta chain was sequenced during a study of T-cell memory formation after mild COVID-19. Study as a whole: The TCR clusters were mostly specific to one donor.

Germline loops: CDR1 SGHRS, CDR2 YFSETQ. Trimming removed 4 bases at V and 4 bases at J, with 12 bases between. This CDR3 is built from 14 residues. After 5'RACE with constant-segment primers, TCR alpha and TCR beta cDNA libraries carrying sample barcodes and UMIs were obtained. MiXCR, applied by TCRdb to the 5' RACE reads, yields one record per CDR3 protein. The data hold roughly 450,000 distinct CDR3 sequences, with 18% observed a single time. The chain couples TRBV5-1 to TRBJ1-5; a possible D gene is TRBD1 (5 bases). The sample comprised PBMCs or a T cell subset sorted from them (not recorded which). This TCR was recovered from an adult woman who had mild COVID-19 (a few samples of this study predate the infection). Cell type and time point are not known. CDR3 in amino acids: CASSDGTPNQPQHF. CDR3 in DNA: TGCGCCAGCAGCGACGGGACTCCGAATCAGCCCCAGCATTTT.